The clone carrying this T cell receptor beta chain was seen once. The antigen remains unidentified. PCR was performed using 60 Vbeta and 13 Jbeta primers. Produced via immunoSEQ multiplex PCR; TCRdb's table is partial and in-frame only. The sample has roughly 180,000 clones; just over 75% are singletons. The sample belongs to a study of cytomegalovirus exposure and HLA in healthy donors. Across the study: About 180 million T cells yielded around 120 million unique TCR beta sequences in earlier analysis. Overall study findings and caveats: In vitro checks showed that a few CMV-associated chains really do target CMV antigens. Some segments of the V type, notably TRBV6-2 and TRBV6-3, were excluded as indistinguishable. Earlier analysis found most TCR beta V segments productive about 87% or about 30% of the time.

Per germline, CDR1 MDHEN and CDR2 SYDVKM. This CDR3 spans 13 amino acids. The V and J ends lost 7 bases and 5 bases respectively, with 14 bases between them. Sequencing was carried out using PBMCs. The chain has TRBV28 and TRBJ2-5; perhaps TRBD2 as D (5 bases). This receptor was obtained from a woman aged 25-40 years in good health and CMV-seropositive. The CDR3 spells CASTVDWLETQYF. The CDR3 nucleotides are TGTGCCAGCACTGTGGACTGGCTGGAGACCCAGTACTTC.